Listed below are T cell receptor beta chains from one sample, sequenced in a study of blood T cell repertoires in COVID-19. Clones were sequenced by immunoSEQ multiplex PCR, and TCRdb holds only the in-frame ones, with some missing. The table has 140,000 to 150,000 clones, over 80% seen once. Material: peripheral blood. The source is a man older than 75 with acute or convalescent COVID-19. Each CDR3 is given with its conserved first and last residue. The order of the fields is CDR3 DNA, CDR3 protein, V gene, D gene, J gene, clone size. The D gene is left open where the match is weak. Part of the rows lack a size; the others show once, few, many or a class for expanded clones.

TGTGCCAGCACTCGAGATACCCGGACAGTTAGAACGACTGAAGCTTTCTTT	CASTRDTRTVRTTEAFF	TRBV5-4	NA	TRBJ1-1	NA
TGTGCCATCAGTGGGTCAAATCAGGGGAGGGAAGACGAGCAGTACTTC	CAISGSNQGREDEQYF	TRBV10-3	NA	TRBJ2-7	few
TGTGCCAGCAGCCAAGGCCCTCCTACAGGGGTTCCTGAAGCTTTCTTT	CASSQGPPTGVPEAFF	TRBV3-1/TRBV3-2	TRBD1	TRBJ1-1	NA
TGTGCCAGCAGTCCAGCCAGGGCCTCCTACGAGCAGTACTTC	CASSPARASYEQYF	TRBV28	NA	TRBJ2-7	once
TGCAGCGTTGTCGGACTCCTTAGTAGGGAGACCCAGTACTTC	CSVVGLLSRETQYF	TRBV29-1	NA	TRBJ2-5	NA
TGTGCCAGCAGCTTGGGACTAGCGGGGGACACAGCTACGCAGTATTTT	CASSLGLAGDTATQYF	TRBV11-2	TRBD2	TRBJ2-3	once
TGTGCCAGCAGCCCCGGGACTAGCGGGAAAAATGAGCAGTTCTTC	CASSPGTSGKNEQFF	TRBV4-2	TRBD2	TRBJ2-1	NA
TGTGCCAGTAGTATAGATCGGAGTGACAATCAGCCCCAGCATTTT	CASSIDRSDNQPQHF	TRBV19	NA	TRBJ1-5	NA
TGCGCCAGCAGCGAGGGACAGGGGGCCACTGAAGCTTTCTTT	CASSEGQGATEAFF	TRBV5-1	TRBD1	TRBJ1-1	NA
TGCGCCAGCACCCTGGGGAGTTCTGGGGCCAACGTCCTGACTTTC	CASTLGSSGANVLTF	TRBV5-1	NA	TRBJ2-6	NA
TGCAGCGTTGAAGACGGACACGGGGGGCCACTATACAATGAGCAGTTCTTC	CSVEDGHGGPLYNEQFF	TRBV29-1	NA	TRBJ2-1	NA
TGTGCCAGCAGACCCCAGGGACAAAACTATGGCTACACCTTC	CASRPQGQNYGYTF	TRBV28	NA	TRBJ1-2	NA
TGTGCCAGCAGTTACTCGAACAGGGGAGATTCACCCCTCCACTTT	CASSYSNRGDSPLHF	TRBV6-5	TRBD1	TRBJ1-6	NA
TGTGCCAGCTCACGGACAGGAGGCTCCTACTACGAGCAGTACTTC	CASSRTGGSYYEQYF	TRBV18	TRBD1	TRBJ2-7	NA
TGTGCCAGCAGCAACAGGGGAAATAATCAGCCCCAGCATTTT	CASSNRGNNQPQHF	TRBV5-8	TRBD1	TRBJ1-5	NA
TGTGCCAGCTCACCCCCATCTCTAGCGTTGCAAGGGGAGCTGTTTTTT	CASSPPSLALQGELFF	TRBV18	NA	TRBJ2-2	NA
TGCGCCAGCAGCTTGGGACAGGGCGGCGAGCAGTACTTC	CASSLGQGGEQYF	TRBV5-1	TRBD1	TRBJ2-7	few
TGTGCCAGCACAGGCATGAGGGGGTCCAATGAGCAGTTCTTC	CASTGMRGSNEQFF	TRBV6-5	NA	TRBJ2-1	NA
TGTGCCAGCAGTCGCGGGCAGATAAACACCGGGGAGCTGTTTTTT	CASSRGQINTGELFF	TRBV28	NA	TRBJ2-2	NA
TGTGCCAGCAGCTTGCAGGGATCTGAAGCTTTCTTT	CASSLQGSEAFF	TRBV5-5	NA	TRBJ1-1	NA
TGCGCCAGCAGCTTGGCAGGGGCAGGTGGCCACGAGCAGTACTTC	CASSLAGAGGHEQYF	TRBV5-1	NA	TRBJ2-7	NA
TGTGCCAGCAGTGAGGGAGGGTCGGGTCAGCCCCAGCATTTT	CASSEGGSGQPQHF	TRBV6-1	NA	TRBJ1-5	once
TGTGCCAGCAGTTCTGTCGACACTGAAGCTTTCTTT	CASSSVDTEAFF	TRBV6-5	NA	TRBJ1-1	NA
TGTGCCACCAGCGGGGACTGGCCAACCAACTTCTACGAGCAGTACTTC	CATSGDWPTNFYEQYF	TRBV15	NA	TRBJ2-7	once
TGTGCCACCAGTGATGGGTGGAGCACTGAAGCTTTCTTT	CATSDGWSTEAFF	TRBV24-1	NA	TRBJ1-1	NA
TGTGCCAGCAGCTGGGGGTCGGGGAGGTCCTACAATGAGCAGTTCTTC	CASSWGSGRSYNEQFF	TRBV7-9	NA	TRBJ2-1	once
TGTGCCAGCAGCTTAAATAACGGGGAGACCCAGTACTTC	CASSLNNGETQYF	TRBV7-3	NA	TRBJ2-5	NA
TGTGCCAGCAGCCAAGATAGGACTAGCGGGAGTCAGTTCTTC	CASSQDRTSGSQFF	TRBV3-1/TRBV3-2	TRBD2	TRBJ2-1	NA
TGTGCCAGCAGCTCGGACAGAAATCAGCCCCAGCATTTT	CASSSDRNQPQHF	TRBV7-2	NA	TRBJ1-5	NA
TGTGCCAGCAGTGAAACCGGACAGGGGGCTTTCAATCAGCCCCAGCATTTT	CASSETGQGAFNQPQHF	TRBV28	TRBD1	TRBJ1-5	once
TGCGCCAGCAGTCTTCAACAGGGGCCTCTCGCCGAGCAGTACTTC	CASSLQQGPLAEQYF	TRBV5-1	TRBD1	TRBJ2-7	NA
TGTGCCAGCAGCCAACAACAACAACTCGGGAACCAGTACTTC	CASSQQQQLGNQYF	TRBV3-1/TRBV3-2	NA	TRBJ2-5	NA
TGTGCCAGCAGCTTGGCAGGGGGCATATACAATGAGCAGTTCTTC	CASSLAGGIYNEQFF	TRBV5-6	TRBD1	TRBJ2-1	NA
TGTGCCAGCAGCTTAGCGTACGTCGAGGGGACCCAGTACTTC	CASSLAYVEGTQYF	TRBV7-8	NA	TRBJ2-5	NA
TGTGCCAGCAGCAAGGGACAGGGGTGGTTTTACTACGAGCAGTACTTC	CASSKGQGWFYYEQYF	TRBV7-2	TRBD1	TRBJ2-7	NA